This T cell receptor (beta chain) came from a study of human T cells and chemical hapten exposure. The wider study: Upper-back patches of 0.01% DPC were read at 6 days.

Trimming removed 2 bases from V and 5 bases from J, with 8 bases in between. Germline V gives CDR1 SGHRS, CDR2 YFSETQ. The CDR3 covers 14 residues. MiXCR, applied by TCRdb to the RACE reads, yields one record per CDR3 protein. Counted here are fewer than 100,000 distinct CDR3 sequences, 11% occurring once; the ten biggest clones make up around 1.5%. The time point is: patch test 2, 6 weeks after DPC sensitization. Treatment reported: therapeutic diphenylcyclopropenone sensitization with weekly scalp DPC. This clonotype was recorded many times. The rearrangement joins TRBV5-1 to TRBJ1-6, with D perhaps TRBD1 (5 bases). The sample was whole blood, taken in connection with sensitization to the hapten diphenylcyclopropenone (DPC). This clonotype originated in a man aged 18 to 35 with alopecia areata. Some clones in this sample may be carry-over from other donors' samples. CDR3 protein: CASSFTGDNSPLHF. The CDR3 DNA is TGCGCCAGCAGCTTTACAGGAGATAATTCACCCCTCCACTTT.